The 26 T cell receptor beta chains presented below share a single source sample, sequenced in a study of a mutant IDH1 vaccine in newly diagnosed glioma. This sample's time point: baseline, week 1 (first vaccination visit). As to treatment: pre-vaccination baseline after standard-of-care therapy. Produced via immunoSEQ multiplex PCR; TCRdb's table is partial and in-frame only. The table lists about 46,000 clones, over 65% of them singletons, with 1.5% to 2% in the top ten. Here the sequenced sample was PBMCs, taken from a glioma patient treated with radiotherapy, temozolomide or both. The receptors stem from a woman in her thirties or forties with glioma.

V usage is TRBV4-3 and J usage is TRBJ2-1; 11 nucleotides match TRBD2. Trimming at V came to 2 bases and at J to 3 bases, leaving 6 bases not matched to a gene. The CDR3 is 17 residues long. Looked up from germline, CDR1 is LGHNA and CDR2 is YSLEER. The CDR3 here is CASSQSIGLAGYNEQFF. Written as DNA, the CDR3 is TGCGCCAGCAGCCAATCGATCGGACTAGCGGGCTACAATGAGCAGTTCTTC.

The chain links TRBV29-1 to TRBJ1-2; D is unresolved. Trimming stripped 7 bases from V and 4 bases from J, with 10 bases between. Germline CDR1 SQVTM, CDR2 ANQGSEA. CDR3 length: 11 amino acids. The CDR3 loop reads CSGDSSYGYTF. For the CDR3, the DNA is TGCAGCGGGGATTCCTCCTATGGCTACACCTTC.

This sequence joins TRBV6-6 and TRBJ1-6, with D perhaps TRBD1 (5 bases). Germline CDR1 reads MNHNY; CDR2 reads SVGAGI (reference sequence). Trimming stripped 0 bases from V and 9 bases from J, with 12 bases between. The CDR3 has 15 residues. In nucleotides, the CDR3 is TGTGCCAGCAGTTACTCGAGCCAAAGGGGTTCACCCCTCCACTTT. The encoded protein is CASSYSSQRGSPLHF.

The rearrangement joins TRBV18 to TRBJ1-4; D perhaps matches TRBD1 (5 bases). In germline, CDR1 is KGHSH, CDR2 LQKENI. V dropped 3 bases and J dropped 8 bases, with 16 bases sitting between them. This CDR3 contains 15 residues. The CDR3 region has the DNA TGTGCCAGCTCACCTCTGGGGACGAAAAGCGAAAAACTGTTTTTT. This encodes CASSPLGTKSEKLFF.

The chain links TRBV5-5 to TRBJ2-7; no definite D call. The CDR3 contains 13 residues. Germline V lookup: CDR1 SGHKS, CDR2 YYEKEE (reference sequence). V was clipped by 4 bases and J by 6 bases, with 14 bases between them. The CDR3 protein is CASSVRNKLEQYF. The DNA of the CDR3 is TGTGCCAGCAGCGTCAGGAATAAGCTCGAGCAGTACTTC.

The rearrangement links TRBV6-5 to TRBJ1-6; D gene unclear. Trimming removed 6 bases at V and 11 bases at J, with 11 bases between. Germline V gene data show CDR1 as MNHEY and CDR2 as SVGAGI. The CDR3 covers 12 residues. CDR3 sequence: CASRSAPAPLHF. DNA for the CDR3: TGTGCCAGCAGGTCTGCACCGGCACCCCTCCACTTT.

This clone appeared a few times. CDR3 in amino acids: CASSVRDRGIYGYTF. The DNA for the CDR3 is TGCGCCAGCAGCGTCCGGGACAGGGGGATCTATGGCTACACCTTC. The rearrangement joins TRBV4-1 to TRBJ1-2; TRBD1 matches 11 bases. J lost 4 bases, V lost 5 bases, and 6 bases had no gene match. Germline assignment: CDR1 MGHRA and CDR2 YSYEKL. The CDR3 runs to 15 residues.

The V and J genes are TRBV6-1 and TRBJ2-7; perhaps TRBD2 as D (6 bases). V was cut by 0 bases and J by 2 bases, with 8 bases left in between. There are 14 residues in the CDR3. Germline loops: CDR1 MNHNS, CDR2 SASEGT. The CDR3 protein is CASSEAGGAYEQYF. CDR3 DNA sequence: TGTGCCAGCAGTGAAGCGGGGGGAGCCTACGAGCAGTACTTC.

The CDR3 loop is CASSLLLTGGYEQYF. CDR3 bases: TGTGCCAGCAGCCTCCTGCTGACAGGGGGGTACGAGCAGTACTTC. This chain connects TRBV11-2 to TRBJ2-7; 9 bases match TRBD1. The ends lost 5 bases at V and 4 bases at J; junction bases unmatched: 9. Germline assignment: CDR1 SGHAT and CDR2 FQNNGV. The CDR3 contains 15 residues.

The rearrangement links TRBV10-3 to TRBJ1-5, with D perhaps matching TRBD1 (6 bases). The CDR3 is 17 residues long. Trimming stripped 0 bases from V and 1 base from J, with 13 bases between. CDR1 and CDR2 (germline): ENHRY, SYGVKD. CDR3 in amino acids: CAISESTWGPSNQPQHF. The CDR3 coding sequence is TGTGCCATCAGTGAGTCGACGTGGGGGCCAAGCAATCAGCCCCAGCATTTT.

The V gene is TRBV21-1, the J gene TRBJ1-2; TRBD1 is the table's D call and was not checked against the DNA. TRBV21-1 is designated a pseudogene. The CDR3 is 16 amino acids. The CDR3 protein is CASSKSGTGGAYGYTF. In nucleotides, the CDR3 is TGTGCCAGCAGCAAATCAGGGACAGGGGGCGCGTATGGCTACACCTTC.

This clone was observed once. The CDR3 is CAWGGDRGFGGETQYF. The CDR3 region has the DNA TGTGCCTGGGGGGGGGACAGGGGGTTTGGAGGGGAGACCCAGTACTTC. The chain combines TRBV30 with TRBJ2-5, with 11 bases identical to TRBD1. Germline CDR1 is GTSNPN and CDR2 is SVGIG (reference sequence). V dropped 5 bases and J dropped 5; count of bases not matched to a gene: 13. The CDR3 has 16 residues.

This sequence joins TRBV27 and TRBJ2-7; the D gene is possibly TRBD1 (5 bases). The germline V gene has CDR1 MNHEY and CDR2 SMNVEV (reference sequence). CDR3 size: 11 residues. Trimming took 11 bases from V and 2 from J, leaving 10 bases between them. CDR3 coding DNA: TGTGCCGTGAAAGGGGCCTACGAGCAGTACTTC. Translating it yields CAVKGAYEQYF.

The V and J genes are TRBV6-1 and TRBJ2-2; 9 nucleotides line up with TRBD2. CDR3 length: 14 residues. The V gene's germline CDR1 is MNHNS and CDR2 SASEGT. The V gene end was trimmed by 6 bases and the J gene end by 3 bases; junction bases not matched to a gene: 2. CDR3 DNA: TGTGCCAGCAGGTTAGCGGGGGACACCGGGGAGCTGTTTTTT. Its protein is CASRLAGDTGELFF.

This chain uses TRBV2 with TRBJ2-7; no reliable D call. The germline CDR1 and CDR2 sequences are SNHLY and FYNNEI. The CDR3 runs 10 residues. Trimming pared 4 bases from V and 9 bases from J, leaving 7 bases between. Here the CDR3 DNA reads TGTGCCAGCAGTGTCTGGGGGCAGTACTTC. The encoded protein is CASSVWGQYF.

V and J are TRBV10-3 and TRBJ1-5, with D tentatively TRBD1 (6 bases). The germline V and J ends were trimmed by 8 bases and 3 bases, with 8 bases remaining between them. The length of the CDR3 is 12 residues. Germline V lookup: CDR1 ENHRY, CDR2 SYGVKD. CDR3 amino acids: CAIWDNNQPQHF. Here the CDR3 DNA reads TGTGCCATCTGGGACAACAATCAGCCCCAGCATTTT.

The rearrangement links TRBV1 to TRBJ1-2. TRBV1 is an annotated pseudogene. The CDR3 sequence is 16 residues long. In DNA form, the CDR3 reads TGCACCAGCAGGATGCCTGGTGTGCGAAAGACCTATGGCTACACCTTC. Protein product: CTSRMPGVRKTYGYTF.

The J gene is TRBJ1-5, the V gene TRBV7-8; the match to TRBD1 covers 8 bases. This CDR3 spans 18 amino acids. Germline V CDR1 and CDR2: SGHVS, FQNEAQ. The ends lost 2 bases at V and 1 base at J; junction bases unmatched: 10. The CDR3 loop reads CASSLRDRSYRSNQPQHF. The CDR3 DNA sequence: TGTGCCAGCAGCTTAAGGGACAGGTCCTATCGGAGCAATCAGCCCCAGCATTTT.

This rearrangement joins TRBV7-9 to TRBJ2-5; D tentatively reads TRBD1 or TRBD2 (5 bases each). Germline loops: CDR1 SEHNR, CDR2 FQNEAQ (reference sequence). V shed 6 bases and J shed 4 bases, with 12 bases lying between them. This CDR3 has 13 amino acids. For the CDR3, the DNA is TGTGCCAGCAGTCGGGACCTGGTAGAGACCCAGTACTTC. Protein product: CASSRDLVETQYF.

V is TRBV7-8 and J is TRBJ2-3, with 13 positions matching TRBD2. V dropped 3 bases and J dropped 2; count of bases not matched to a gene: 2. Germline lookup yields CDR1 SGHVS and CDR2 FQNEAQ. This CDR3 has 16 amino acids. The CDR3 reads CASSLGLAGPTDTQYF. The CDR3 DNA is TGTGCCAGCAGCTTGGGACTAGCGGGACCCACAGATACGCAGTATTTT.

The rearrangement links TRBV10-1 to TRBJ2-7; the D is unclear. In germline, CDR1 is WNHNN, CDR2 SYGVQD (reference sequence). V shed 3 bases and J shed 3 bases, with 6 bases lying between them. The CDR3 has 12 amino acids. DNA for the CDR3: TGCGCCAGCAGTGAACCAGGCTACGAGCAGTACTTC. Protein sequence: CASSEPGYEQYF.

CDR3 DNA sequence: TGTGCCAGCAGCGTAGGCGTGGGGGGCGAGCAGTACTTC. Residues: CASSVGVGGEQYF. The chain links TRBV9 to TRBJ2-7; perhaps TRBD2 as D (6 bases). The CDR3 loop spans 13 amino acids. The germline CDR1 and CDR2 sequences are SGDLS and YYNGEE. Trimming pared 0 bases from V and 6 bases from J, leaving 10 bases between.

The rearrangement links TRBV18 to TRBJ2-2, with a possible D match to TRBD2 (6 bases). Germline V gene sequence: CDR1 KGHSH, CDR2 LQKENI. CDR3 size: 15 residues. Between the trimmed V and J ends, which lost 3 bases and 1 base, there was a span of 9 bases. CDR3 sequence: CASSPRDLNTGELFF. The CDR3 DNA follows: TGTGCCAGCTCACCCCGGGACTTGAACACCGGGGAGCTGTTTTTT.

The CDR3 DNA sequence: TGTGCCAGCAGTTACTCGGGCCAGCAGAACACTGAAGCTTTCTTT. This codes for CASSYSGQQNTEAFF. The V call is TRBV6-5, the J call TRBJ1-1, with D hard to call. From germline, CDR1 is MNHEY and CDR2 SVGAGI. V was clipped by 0 bases and J by 1 base, with 9 bases between them. The CDR3 loop spans 15 amino acids.

Here the CDR3 reads CASSFGTPSGNTIYF. CDR3 DNA: TGCGCCAGCAGCTTTGGGACACCCTCTGGAAACACCATATATTTT. This rearrangement joins TRBV5-1 to TRBJ1-3; maybe TRBD1 (6 bases). The CDR3 totals 15 residues. Trimming stripped 2 bases from V and 0 bases from J, with 9 bases between. Germline values: CDR1 SGHRS, CDR2 YFSETQ. The whole variable domain, filled in from reference TRBV5-1 and TRBJ1-3, reads KAGVTQTPRYLIKTRGQQVTLSCSPISGHRSVSWYQQTPGQGLQFLFEYFSETQRNKGNFPGRFSGRQFSNSRSEMNVSTLELGDSALYLCASSFGTPSGNTIYFGEGSWLTVV.

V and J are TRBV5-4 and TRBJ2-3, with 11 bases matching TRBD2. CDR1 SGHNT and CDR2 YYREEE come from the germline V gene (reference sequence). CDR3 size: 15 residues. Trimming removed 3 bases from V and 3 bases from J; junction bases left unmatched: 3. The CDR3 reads CASSSRLAGTDTQYF. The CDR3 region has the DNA TGTGCCAGCAGCTCTCGACTAGCGGGGACAGATACGCAGTATTTT.